What follows is one T cell receptor beta chain and its context. Its matching antigen is unknown. Here immunoSEQ multiplex PCR was the method, and the copy in TCRdb shows in-frame clones only, minus some. The data show around 64,000 clones, about 91% seen once. The sample originates from a study of OX40 agonist ivuxolimab in advanced cancers. Across the study: Patients were given ivuxolimab, an antibody that agonizes OX40 (CD134).

The study, taken as a whole, reports: At doses 0.1 to 3.0 mg/kg, CD4+ and CD8+ clones expanded. Among T cells, CD8+ cells averaged more expanded clones than CD4+ cells.

CDR1 and CDR2 (germline): SGHAT, FQNNGV. V lost 4 bases and J lost 1, with 5 bases in between. The CDR3 loop spans 12 amino acids. The V gene is TRBV11-2, the J gene TRBJ2-7, with no clear D. Material: CD4+ or CD8+ T cells sorted from blood, obtained in a trial of the OX40 agonist ivuxolimab. This TCR was sampled from an adult with an advanced solid tumor such as melanoma, head and neck, liver or kidney cancer. CDR3: CASSSLSYEQYF. The CDR3 bases are TGTGCCAGCAGCTCCCTGTCCTACGAGCAGTACTTC.